The next 19 T cell receptor beta chains were all read from a single sample in a study of spatial heterogeneity in lung cancer. Study results and caveats: Tracking of tumor mutation counts was seen in expanded intratumoral alpha and beta TCR counts.

TCRdb called the 5' RACE reads again in MiXCR, with one record for every CDR3 protein. The sample records about 3,000 distinct CDR3 sequences, 17% being singletons. Time point denoted: sample taken at primary tumor resection. The antigens these receptors bind are not known. The input for sequencing was lung tumor tissue, taken at surgery. Receptor source: a male donor with early-stage non-small cell lung cancer.

This clonotype is medium-sized (0.01 to 0.1%). Since the library was made to target alpha chains, this beta chain is a stray read and its abundance is not meaningful. The CDR3 loop reads CASSGDASNQPQHF. In DNA form, the CDR3 reads TGTGCCAGCAGCGGAGACGCGAGCAATCAGCCCCAGCATTTT. The gene calls are TRBV7-9 and TRBJ1-5; D remains unclear. The germline gives CDR1 SEHNR, CDR2 FQNEAQ (reference sequence). V was shortened by 5 bases and J by 1 base, with 9 bases between the two germline ends. The CDR3 sequence is 14 residues long.

The table lists this clonotype with many counts. In a library made to pick up alpha chains, this beta chain is a stray read with a size that means little. V and J are TRBV24-1 and TRBJ2-3; D might be TRBD2 (6 bases). The V and J ends lost 2 bases and 10 bases respectively, with 12 bases between them. CDR3 size: 13 residues. The germline gives CDR1 KGHDR, CDR2 SFDVKD. This chain's CDR3 is CATSDSDYQAQYF. Written as DNA, the CDR3 is TGTGCCACCAGTGATTCGGACTATCAGGCGCAGTATTTT.

In the case of this clonotype: The library was prepared for alpha chains; this beta chain is a stray read, so its frequency means little. This sequence joins TRBV28 and TRBJ1-1; D gene unclear. This CDR3 spans 13 amino acids. The V end was cut by 4 bases, the J end by 1 base, with 7 bases between. Germline V gives CDR1 MDHEN, CDR2 SYDVKM. Here the CDR3 reads CASSSTGNTEAFF. The CDR3 nucleotides are TGTGCCAGCAGTTCTACTGGGAACACTGAAGCTTTCTTT.

By sample fraction, this clonotype is medium-sized. As an off-target read in a library built for alpha chains, this beta chain has a frequency of little significance. This chain connects TRBV20-1 to TRBJ2-5; 7 bases line up with TRBD2. With V trimmed by 3 bases and J by 5 bases, 3 bases remained unmatched. Germline lookup yields CDR1 DFQATT and CDR2 SNEGSKA (reference sequence). The CDR3 length is 12 residues. CDR3 nucleotides: TGCAGTGCTAGTGGGGGGGTTGAGACCCAGTACTTC. It is translated as CSASGGVETQYF.

This clonotype has a count of ten or more. Being off target in a library aimed at alpha chains, this beta chain has a size of little meaning. The chain employs TRBV7-2 and TRBJ1-5; unclear D gene. V gave up 2 bases and J gave up 5 bases, with 7 bases separating them. Germline lookup yields CDR1 SGHTA and CDR2 FQGNSA. The CDR3 is 13 residues long. CDR3 coding DNA: TGTGCCAGCAGCTTATCTCAGGATCAGCCCCAGCATTTT. Translated, it gives CASSLSQDQPQHF.

Remarks on this clonotype: This beta chain slipped into a library made for alpha chains as a stray read, so its size is not meaningful. This chain connects TRBV7-9 to TRBJ2-3; D remains ambiguous. The CDR3 consists of 14 residues. The germline V gene has CDR1 SEHNR and CDR2 FQNEAQ (reference sequence). V was clipped by 1 base and J by 0 bases, with 5 bases between them. Written as DNA, the CDR3 is TGTGCCAGCAGCTTAGTTGTAAGCACAGATACGCAGTATTTT. Amino acid sequence: CASSLVVSTDTQYF.

This clonotype was detected only a few times. This beta chain turned up in a library designed for alpha chains; as an off-target read, its abundance says little. This chain connects TRBV9 to TRBJ2-7; tentatively, D is TRBD2 (6 bases). The CDR3 spans 15 residues. Germline lookup yields CDR1 SGDLS and CDR2 YYNGEE. The ends were cut back, 0 bases at V and 0 bases at J, with 10 bases in the middle. The chain's CDR3 is CASSVARDFSYEQYF. The CDR3 DNA is TGTGCCAGCAGCGTAGCTCGGGACTTCTCCTACGAGCAGTACTTC.

This clonotype is labeled as medium-sized. This beta chain is an unintended read in a library built for alpha chains; its size means little. Here the CDR3 reads CASSLTGDSSNQPQHF. Here the CDR3 DNA reads TGTGCCAGCAGCCTTACAGGGGACAGTAGCAATCAGCCCCAGCATTTT. The rearrangement links TRBV9 to TRBJ1-5; 7 positions match TRBD1. The CDR3 contains 16 residues. CDR1 and CDR2 (germline): SGDLS, YYNGEE. V was pared by 4 bases and J by 0 bases, with 7 bases of the junction left unmatched.

In the case of this clonotype: In a library made to pick up alpha chains, this beta chain is a stray read with a size that means little. The chain is built from TRBV6-5 and TRBJ2-1, with TRBD1 matching 8 bases. Germline-derived CDR1 and CDR2 are MNHEY and SVGAGI. The V segment lost 3 bases and the J segment 6 bases; nucleotides outside the gene matches: 4. The CDR3 totals 14 residues. Here the CDR3 reads CASSYRTGGNEQFF. DNA for the CDR3: TGTGCCAGCAGTTATAGAACAGGGGGCAATGAGCAGTTCTTC.

By sample fraction, this clonotype is medium-sized. This beta chain is an off-target read within a library intended for alpha chains, so its frequency means little. The chain combines TRBV29-1 with TRBJ2-1; a weak D match, TRBD1 (6 bases). V was pared by 0 bases and J by 8 bases, with 20 bases between. Germline V gene data show CDR1 as SQVTM and CDR2 as ANQGSEA. The CDR3 totals 16 residues. CDR3 sequence: CSVEDIWDILRDEQFF. The DNA for the CDR3 is TGCAGCGTTGAAGATATTTGGGACATCCTAAGGGATGAGCAGTTCTTC.

In its sample, this clonotype was seen many times. The library was designed around alpha chains, so this beta chain is a stray read whose abundance carries little weight. The V and J genes are TRBV11-1 and TRBJ2-1; TRBD2 matches at 13 bases. V shed 5 bases and J 6 bases; nucleotides not matched to a gene: 7. The CDR3 sequence is 16 residues long. Per the germline V gene, CDR1 is SGHAT and CDR2 is FQDESV (reference sequence). In DNA form, the CDR3 reads TGTGCCAGCAGCATCTCCGGGACTAGCGGGACCAATGAGCAGTTCTTC. This codes for CASSISGTSGTNEQFF.

This clonotype qualifies as medium-sized (0.01 to 0.1%). Found in a library prepared for alpha chains, this beta chain is an off-target read, and its abundance has little meaning. The rearrangement joins TRBV12-3 or TRBV12-4 to TRBJ2-1; the match to TRBD2 covers 7 bases. This CDR3 spans 16 amino acids. With 0 bases clipped from V and 10 bases from J, the junction kept 12 bases outside the gene matches. The CDR3 loop is CASSLASSGGSREQFF. DNA for the CDR3: TGTGCCAGCAGTTTAGCGTCTAGCGGAGGGAGTCGGGAGCAGTTCTTC.

Sample share makes this clonotype medium-sized. This beta chain lies outside the target of a library built for alpha chains; its clone size means little. DNA for the CDR3: TGTGCCAGCAGTTTAGCTCTAGCGGGACTAGCCACAGATACGCAGTATTTT. Its protein product is CASSLALAGLATDTQYF. This chain links TRBV12-3 or TRBV12-4 with TRBJ2-3, with 9 bases lining up with TRBD2. The V gene end was trimmed by 0 bases and the J gene end by 2 bases; junction bases not matched to a gene: 6. The CDR3 extends over 17 amino acids.

This clonotype was observed a few times. This beta chain lies outside the target of a library built for alpha chains; its clone size means little. V gene TRBV29-1 combines with J gene TRBJ2-3; TRBD2 might be the D (7 bases). V was shortened by 3 bases and J by 10 bases, with 23 bases between the two germline ends. Germline CDR1 reads SQVTM; CDR2 reads ANQGSEA. The CDR3 is 15 residues long. CDR3 sequence (DNA): TGCAGCGTTGAGCCTTTAACGGGGGGCCGAGAGGCGCAGTATTTT. Translation gives CSVEPLTGGREAQYF.

Details on this clonotype: The library was designed around alpha chains, so this beta chain is a stray read whose abundance carries little weight. The chain employs TRBV6-5 and TRBJ2-5; 9 bases map to TRBD2. V gave up 7 bases and J gave up 5 bases; unmatched junction bases: 5. The CDR3 runs 13 residues. Germline V CDR1 and CDR2: MNHEY, SVGAGI. CDR3 sequence reads: CASKVAGVETQYF. Written as DNA, the CDR3 is TGTGCCAGCAAGGTAGCGGGGGTGGAGACCCAGTACTTC.

The table lists this clonotype with many counts. This beta chain slipped into a library made for alpha chains as a stray read, so its size is not meaningful. The chain links TRBV6-2 or TRBV6-3 to TRBJ2-5; 7 bases map to TRBD2. This CDR3 is built from 15 residues. The ends lost 1 base at V and 4 bases at J; junction bases unmatched: 6. Germline loops: CDR1 MNHEY, CDR2 SVGEGT. CDR3 DNA sequence: TGTGCCAGCAGTTACTTAGGCGGGAGAAGAGAGACCCAGTACTTC. As protein: CASSYLGGRRETQYF.

By proportion, this clonotype is medium-sized. The size of this beta chain means little, since it is a stray read in a library made for alpha chains. J is TRBJ1-2 and V is TRBV6-2 or TRBV6-3; D might be TRBD1 (5 bases). V was pared by 7 bases and J by 5 bases, with 14 bases between. The CDR3 extends over 13 amino acids. Per the germline V gene, CDR1 is MNHEY and CDR2 is SVGEGT. The CDR3 nucleotides read TGTGCCAGCAATCAGGGTTTATCTTATGGCTACACCTTC. It is translated as CASNQGLSYGYTF.

Concerning this clonotype itself: This beta chain slipped into a library made for alpha chains as a stray read, so its size is not meaningful. The rearrangement uses TRBV4-1 and TRBJ2-7; D ambiguous. The germline V gene has CDR1 MGHRA and CDR2 YSYEKL. Between the trimmed V and J ends, which lost 0 bases and 3 bases, there was a span of 3 bases. CDR3 size: 12 residues. CDR3 amino acids: CASSQEGYEQYF. Written as DNA, the CDR3 is TGCGCCAGCAGCCAAGAGGGCTACGAGCAGTACTTC.

This clonotype is termed medium-sized. Because the library targeted alpha chains, this beta chain is an off-target read whose size means little. This chain links TRBV27 with TRBJ2-3; D uncertain. The CDR3 loop spans 13 amino acids. Between the trimmed V and J ends, which lost 2 bases and 1 base, there was a span of 4 bases. CDR1 MNHEY and CDR2 SMNVEV come from the germline V gene (reference sequence). Written as DNA, the CDR3 is TGTGCCAGCAGTTTACGGGGCACAGATACGCAGTATTTT. It translates to CASSLRGTDTQYF.